The 8 T cell receptor beta chains below all came from one sample that was sequenced in a study of control samples from healthy donors and cancer patients. The data were produced by immunoSEQ multiplex PCR, yet TCRdb's version contains in-frame clones alone and is incomplete. The table has some 140,000 clones, about 88% seen once. Sequencing was carried out using blood. These receptors were collected from a woman aged 30 to 39 in good health.

The CDR3 reads CASSIVLQVLSSYGYTF. The CDR3 nucleotides read TGTGCCAGTAGTATAGTGTTACAGGTCCTATCTTCCTATGGCTACACCTTC. The chain joins TRBV19 to TRBJ1-2, with TRBD1 as a possible D gene (5 bases). Trimming pared 1 base from V and 4 bases from J, leaving 19 bases between. The CDR3 is made up of 17 amino acids. Germline V gives CDR1 LNHDA, CDR2 SQIVND (reference sequence).

The CDR3 spells CATSDLWPGGNTEAFF. CDR3 DNA: TGTGCCACCAGTGATTTGTGGCCAGGGGGTAACACTGAAGCTTTCTTT. The chain has TRBV24-1 and TRBJ1-1, with 7 bases matching TRBD1. The CDR3 runs 16 residues. The V gene's germline CDR1 is KGHDR and CDR2 SFDVKD. V lost 0 bases and J lost 2; bases outside the gene matches: 5.

The chain combines TRBV24-1 with TRBJ2-7; D possibly matches TRBD1 or TRBD2 (5 bases each). CDR1 and CDR2 (germline): KGHDR, SFDVKD. V lost 3 bases, J lost 3 bases, and 17 bases lay in between. CDR3 length equals 16 residues. DNA for the CDR3: TGTGCCACCAGTGATGACCAGAGGGGTTGGTTCTACGAGCAGTACTTC. Translating it yields CATSDDQRGWFYEQYF.

The rearrangement uses TRBV19 and TRBJ2-7, with TRBD2 matching 10 bases. Germline V gives CDR1 LNHDA, CDR2 SQIVND (reference sequence). The CDR3 spans 14 residues. The J segment lost 2 bases and the V segment lost 5 bases, leaving 3 bases of the junction unmatched. DNA of the CDR3: TGTGCCAGTAGTGCCCTAGCGGGAGCCTACGAGCAGTACTTC. Translating it yields CASSALAGAYEQYF.

CDR3 protein: CASRISEGDTYEQYF. The CDR3 nucleotides read TGTGCCAGCAGAATTTCGGAGGGCGATACCTACGAGCAGTACTTC. The chain recombines TRBV6-5 with TRBJ2-7; the D gene is possibly TRBD2 (6 bases). Germline CDR1 reads MNHEY; CDR2 reads SVGAGI. Trimming cost V 6 bases and J 2 bases, with 17 bases left between them. The CDR3 is 15 residues long.

J is TRBJ2-2 and V is TRBV5-1, with D perhaps TRBD1 (6 bases). CDR1 and CDR2 from the germline V gene are SGHRS and YFSETQ. This CDR3 has 18 residues. Trimming took off 1 base at V and 2 bases at J, with 18 bases between the two ends. CDR3 in amino acids: CASSLIRTWGRNTGELFF. CDR3 nucleotides: TGCGCCAGCAGCTTGATTCGGACATGGGGGCGTAACACCGGGGAGCTGTTTTTT.

J is TRBJ1-5 and V is TRBV3-1 (or the pseudogene TRBV3-2); 10 bases line up with TRBD1. The junction had 8 bases not matched to a gene; V was cut back by 4 bases and J by 5 bases. The CDR3 length is 16 residues. The germline gives CDR1 LGHDT, CDR2 YNNKEL (reference sequence). The chain's CDR3 is CASSPTTGGPDQPQHF. The CDR3 DNA reads as TGTGCCAGCAGCCCAACGACAGGGGGCCCCGATCAGCCCCAGCATTTT.

V gene TRBV5-4 combines with J gene TRBJ1-3; TRBD1 agrees at 7 bases. The trim removed 4 bases at V and 8 bases at J, leaving 6 bases unmatched. CDR3 length equals 13 residues. Looked up from germline, CDR1 is SGHNT and CDR2 is YYREEE (reference sequence). CDR3: CASSPGGDDTIYF. The CDR3 nucleotides are TGTGCCAGCAGCCCAGGGGGAGATGACACCATATATTTT.